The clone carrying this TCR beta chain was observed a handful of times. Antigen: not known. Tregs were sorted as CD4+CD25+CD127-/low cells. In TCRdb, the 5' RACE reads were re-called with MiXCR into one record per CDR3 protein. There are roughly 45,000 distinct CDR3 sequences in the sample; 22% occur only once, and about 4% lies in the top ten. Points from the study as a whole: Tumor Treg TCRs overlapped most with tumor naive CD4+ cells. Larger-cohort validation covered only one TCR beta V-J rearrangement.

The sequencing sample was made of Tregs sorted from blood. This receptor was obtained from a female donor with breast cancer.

CDR3 DNA: TGTGCCAGCAGGGATAGTTCAGGTCCCTACGAGCAGTACTTC. Translating it yields CASRDSSGPYEQYF. The chain links TRBV12-3 or TRBV12-4 to TRBJ2-7; D gene unclear. The V and J ends lost 6 bases and 2 bases respectively, with 14 bases between them. The CDR3 has 14 residues.